This entry lists 8 T cell receptor beta chains sequenced from one sample in a study of T cell repertoires in cytomegalovirus infection. TCRdb reprocessed the reads via MiXCR and lists one record per CDR3 protein. The table has around 77,000 distinct CDR3 sequences, about 20% seen once. These TCRs' antigens remain unknown. The source was CD8+ T cells from cultured PBMCs, collected from culture after CMV antigen stimulation. All receptors derive from a human donor in good health (CMV status not recorded). Some clones in this sample may be carry-over from other donors' samples.

This chain links TRBV27 with TRBJ2-5; D call uncertain. Per the germline V gene, CDR1 is MNHEY and CDR2 is SMNVEV (reference sequence). The CDR3 is 13 amino acids. V lost 3 bases and J 5 bases, leaving 10 bases between the germline ends. The CDR3 protein is CASSLTTLETQYF. The CDR3 DNA follows: TGTGCCAGCAGTTTGACGACGCTCGAGACCCAGTACTTC.

This clonotype was picked up a small number of times. J is TRBJ2-7 and V is TRBV5-1; 10 bases are shared with TRBD1. CDR3 length: 16 residues. The V segment lost 4 bases and the J segment 5 bases; nucleotides outside the gene matches: 12. Germline V gene lookup returns CDR1 SGHRS and CDR2 YFSETQ. The CDR3 sequence: CASSGVTRDRGDEQYF. DNA of the CDR3: TGCGCCAGCAGCGGTGTCACTCGGGACAGGGGCGACGAGCAGTACTTC.

This chain connects TRBV6-2 or TRBV6-3 to TRBJ1-6; the match to TRBD1 covers 9 bases. This CDR3 has 18 residues. After removal of 2 bases from V and 8 bases from J, the junction contained 13 bases not matched to a gene. Germline V gene data show CDR1 as MNHEY and CDR2 as SVGEGT. CDR3 sequence: CASSYDPVQTGGDSPLHF. CDR3 nucleotide sequence: TGTGCCAGCAGTTACGACCCGGTTCAGACAGGGGGAGATTCACCCCTCCACTTT.

Turning to this clonotype: Germline and junction disagree at one end, which may indicate a read error. The V gene is TRBV7-2, the J gene TRBJ1-1, with D maybe TRBD1 (6 bases). CDR1 and CDR2 (germline): SGHTA, FQGNSA. The CDR3 length is 16 residues. The CDR3 bases are TGTGCCAGCAGATTAGCGGGGGCGCGGGAAGCCACTGAAGCTTTCTTT. This encodes CASRLAGAREATEAFF.

This clonotype is classed as medium-sized (0.01 to 0.1%). The chain carries TRBV7-3 and TRBJ1-1; no clear D gene. This CDR3 has 16 amino acids. CDR1 is SGHTA, CDR2 FQGTGA, per germline. V was trimmed by 2 bases and J by 1 base, leaving 14 bases between them. The CDR3 protein is CASSLRGRQKNTEAFF. CDR3 in DNA: TGTGCCAGCAGCTTACGAGGTAGGCAGAAGAACACTGAAGCTTTCTTT.

This clonotype was seen only a few times. This chain links TRBV12-3 or TRBV12-4 with TRBJ1-1; 7 positions match TRBD1. V shed 5 bases and J 4 bases; nucleotides not matched to a gene: 4. The CDR3 extends over 13 amino acids. CDR3 in amino acids: CASSNDRATEAFF. CDR3 bases: TGTGCCAGCAGTAATGACAGGGCCACTGAAGCTTTCTTT.

This chain uses TRBV19 with TRBJ1-1; unclear D gene. The CDR3 spans 15 residues. V shed 6 bases and J shed 4 bases, with 18 bases lying between them. Germline values: CDR1 LNHDA, CDR2 SQIVND (reference sequence). CDR3 region: CASRWRGGYTTEAFF. The CDR3 DNA reads as TGTGCCAGTAGATGGCGGGGAGGATATACCACTGAAGCTTTCTTT.

The chain has TRBV6-5 and TRBJ2-3; 13 bases map to TRBD2. The CDR3 spans 17 residues. V shed 5 bases, J shed 3 bases, and the junction held 8 bases outside the gene matches. Germline V lookup: CDR1 MNHEY, CDR2 SVGAGI. The CDR3 loop is CASSQGLAGLPTDTQYF. The CDR3 region has the DNA TGTGCCAGCAGTCAGGGACTAGCGGGGCTACCGACAGATACGCAGTATTTT.